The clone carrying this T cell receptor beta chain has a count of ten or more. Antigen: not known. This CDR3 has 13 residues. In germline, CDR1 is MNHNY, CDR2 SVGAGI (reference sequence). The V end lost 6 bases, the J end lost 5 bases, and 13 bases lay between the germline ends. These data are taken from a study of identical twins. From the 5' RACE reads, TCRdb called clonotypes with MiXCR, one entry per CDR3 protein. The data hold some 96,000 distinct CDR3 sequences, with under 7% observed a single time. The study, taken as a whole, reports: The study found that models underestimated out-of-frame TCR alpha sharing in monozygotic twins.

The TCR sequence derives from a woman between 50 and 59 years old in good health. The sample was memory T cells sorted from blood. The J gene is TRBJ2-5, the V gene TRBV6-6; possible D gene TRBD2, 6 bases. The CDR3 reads CASSQTSKETQYF. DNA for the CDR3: TGTGCCAGCAGCCAAACTAGCAAGGAGACCCAGTACTTC.